What follows are 32 T cell receptor beta chains derived from one specimen sequenced in a study of blood T cell repertoires in COVID-19. Profiled with immunoSEQ multiplex PCR; TCRdb holds only in-frame clones, not every one. The sample lists 150,000 to 180,000 clones; around 83% were seen once. Sequenced sample: peripheral blood. The receptors were gathered from an older woman with COVID-19, enrolled during active disease.

The rearrangement uses TRBV12-5 and TRBJ2-7; the match to TRBD2 covers 7 bases. Looked up from germline, CDR1 is LGHNT and CDR2 is FRNRAP. CDR3 length: 13 residues. V shed 4 bases, J shed 0 bases, and the junction held 0 bases outside the gene matches. CDR3 in amino acids: CASGSSGSYEQYF. The CDR3 nucleotides are TGTGCTAGTGGTTCTAGCGGCTCCTACGAGCAGTACTTC.

V gene TRBV27 combines with J gene TRBJ1-2, with D possibly TRBD1 on 6 matching bases. V was trimmed by 6 bases and J by 4 bases, leaving 18 bases between them. Per germline, CDR1 MNHEY and CDR2 SMNVEV (reference sequence). The CDR3 loop spans 15 amino acids. The CDR3: CASRPQGGVGYGYTF. The DNA for the CDR3 is TGTGCCAGCAGGCCACAGGGAGGGGTGGGCTATGGCTACACCTTC.

The chain is built from TRBV7-2 and TRBJ2-1; D is ambiguous. This CDR3 comprises 15 residues. CDR1 is SGHTA and CDR2 is FQGNSA in the germline V gene. V shed 5 bases and J shed 0 bases, with 11 bases lying between them. CDR3 DNA: TGTGCCAGCAGCCCCAATGCGGCCTCCTACAATGAGCAGTTCTTC. Its protein product is CASSPNAASYNEQFF.

The CDR3 DNA reads as TGTGCCACCAGCAGAGAGCGGGGGTCCTACGAGCAGTACTTC. Its translation: CATSRERGSYEQYF. This sequence joins TRBV15 and TRBJ2-7; 7 positions match TRBD2. This CDR3 is built from 14 residues. Germline V gene sequence: CDR1 LNHNV, CDR2 YYDKDF (reference sequence). With 0 bases clipped from V and 1 base from J, the junction kept 0 bases outside the gene matches.

This chain uses TRBV6-1 with TRBJ2-7; the D gene is possibly TRBD1 (5 bases). Germline V gene data show CDR1 as MNHNS and CDR2 as SASEGT. CDR3 length equals 16 residues. V was trimmed by 3 bases and J by 2 bases, leaving 17 bases between them. The CDR3 protein is CASSDRQGVGTYEQYF. CDR3 bases: TGTGCCAGCAGTGATAGGCAGGGTGTTGGAACCTACGAGCAGTACTTC.

Points on this clone: One end of the junction varies from germline; a read error may be responsible. The chain is built from TRBV10-1 and TRBJ2-2; D not resolved. The CDR3 runs to 11 residues. CDR1 WNHNN and CDR2 SYGVQD come from the germline V gene (reference sequence). This chain's CDR3 is CASTDTGELFF. In nucleotides, the CDR3 is TGCGCCAGCACCGACACGGGGGAGCTGTTTTTT.

V usage is TRBV9 and J usage is TRBJ1-1; D not resolved. Germline CDR1 SGDLS, CDR2 YYNGEE. This CDR3 spans 12 amino acids. V was trimmed by 4 bases and J by 11 bases, leaving 15 bases between them. CDR3 sequence (DNA): TGTGCCAGCAGCTCAGAAGGAGGATGCGCTTTCTTT. Its protein product is CASSSEGGCAFF. Variable domain in full (rest from reference TRBV9 and TRBJ1-1): DSGVTQTPKHLITATGQRVTLRCSPRSGDLSVYWYQQSLDQGLQFLIQYYNGEERAKGNILERFSAQQFPDLHSELNLSSLELGDSALYFCASSSEGGCAFFGQGTRLTVV.

The genes are TRBV30 and TRBJ1-6; 10 positions match TRBD1. The junction had 4 bases not matched to a gene; V was cut back by 3 bases and J by 8 bases. This CDR3 has 14 amino acids. Looked up from germline, CDR1 is GTSNPN and CDR2 is SVGIG (reference sequence). The CDR3 region is CAWRGDRGYSPLHF. The CDR3 nucleotides read TGTGCCTGGAGAGGGGACAGGGGTTATTCACCCCTCCACTTT.

V gene TRBV25-1 combines with J gene TRBJ1-2; TRBD1 might be the D (5 bases). The CDR3 loop spans 15 amino acids. Trimming cost V 2 bases and J 1 base, with 11 bases left between them. Germline V gene sequence: CDR1 MGHDK, CDR2 SYGVNS. The DNA for the CDR3 is TGTGCCAGCAGTGAACCCAACAGGAATAACTATGGCTACACCTTC. Protein product: CASSEPNRNNYGYTF.

V is TRBV6-5 and J is TRBJ1-1; tentatively, D is TRBD1 (6 bases). The germline V and J ends were trimmed by 7 bases and 4 bases, with 19 bases remaining between them. Germline loops: CDR1 MNHEY, CDR2 SVGAGI. The CDR3 loop spans 15 amino acids. Here the CDR3 reads CASTRTAMLGTEAFF. The DNA of the CDR3 is TGTGCCAGCACCCGGACAGCGATGCTAGGCACTGAAGCTTTCTTT.

This clone was counted a single time. The genes are TRBV5-8 and TRBJ1-5; D is unresolved. This CDR3 spans 14 amino acids. V gave up 2 bases and J gave up 3 bases, with 9 bases separating them. Germline assignment: CDR1 SGHTS and CDR2 YDEGEE. As DNA, the CDR3 is TGTGCCAGCAGCTTTGGTAACTACAATCAGCCCCAGCATTTT. As protein: CASSFGNYNQPQHF. Variable domain in full (rest from reference TRBV5-8 and TRBJ1-5): EAGVTQSPTHLIKTRGQQATLRCSPISGHTSVYWYQQALGLGLQFLLWYDEGEERNRGNFPPRFSGRQFPNYSSELNVNALELEDSALYLCASSFGNYNQPQHFGDGTRLSIL.

This clone was found a few times. The chain has TRBV7-8 and TRBJ2-1; TRBD1 matches 7 bases. The length of the CDR3 is 14 residues. Germline trimming cut 3 bases from V and 6 bases from J; bases unmatched to any gene: 5. CDR1 is SGHVS, CDR2 FQNEAQ, per germline. CDR3 protein: CASSFRQGINEQFF. In nucleotides, the CDR3 is TGTGCCAGCAGCTTTAGACAGGGCATCAATGAGCAGTTCTTC. The full variable domain, rest sourced from reference TRBV7-8 and TRBJ2-1, is GAGVSQSPRYKVAKRGQDVALRCDPISGHVSLFWYQQALGQGPEFLTYFQNEAQLDKSGLPSDRFFAERPEGSVSTLKIQRTQQEDSAVYLCASSFRQGINEQFFGPGTRLTVL.

The chain employs TRBV5-6 and TRBJ1-2, with no clear D. The length of the CDR3 is 12 residues. Trimming shortened V by 7 bases and J by 1 base, and 8 bases separated the two germline ends. Germline V CDR1 and CDR2: SGHDT, YYEEEE. The CDR3 spells CASGGFNYGYTF. In nucleotides, the CDR3 is TGTGCCAGCGGAGGGTTTAACTATGGCTACACCTTC.

The rearrangement uses TRBV9 and TRBJ2-7, with 7 bases lining up with TRBD1. Losses at the gene ends were 4 bases for V and 8 bases for J; bases not matched to a gene: 9. The germline V gene encodes CDR1 SGDLS and CDR2 YYNGEE. This CDR3 has 13 residues. The CDR3 region is CASSPGQATKQYF. DNA for the CDR3: TGTGCCAGCAGCCCCGGACAGGCCACTAAGCAGTACTTC.

This clone was detected once. Here the CDR3 reads CASSPGQGLETQYF. The CDR3 DNA reads as TGTGCCAGCAGCCCGGGACAGGGCCTAGAGACCCAGTACTTC. The chain employs TRBV5-6 and TRBJ2-5, with TRBD1 matching 9 bases. Trimming at V came to 4 bases and at J to 4 bases, leaving 5 bases not matched to a gene. CDR1 and CDR2 (germline): SGHDT, YYEEEE. The CDR3 extends over 14 amino acids.

The chain has TRBV5-4 and TRBJ2-5; 10 nucleotides line up with TRBD2. The V gene end was trimmed by 0 bases and the J gene end by 5 bases; junction bases not matched to a gene: 10. In germline, CDR1 is SGHNT, CDR2 YYREEE (reference sequence). The CDR3 length is 17 residues. Here the CDR3 DNA reads TGTGCCAGCAGCTTGGTCGGACTAGCGGCGAATCGGGAGACCCAGTACTTC. Protein sequence: CASSLVGLAANRETQYF.

The V gene is TRBV19, the J gene TRBJ1-2, with a weak D call TRBD1 (5 bases). The CDR3 has 14 residues. With 3 bases removed from V and 4 bases from J, the gap between germline ends came to 12 bases. Germline values: CDR1 LNHDA, CDR2 SQIVND (reference sequence). The CDR3 loop is CASSIGGIAYGYTF. DNA for the CDR3: TGTGCCAGTAGTATCGGGGGGATTGCCTATGGCTACACCTTC.

The CDR3 nucleotides are TGCGCCAGCACCCCGACACCAACTAATGAAAAACTGTTTTTT. This encodes CASTPTPTNEKLFF. V usage is TRBV5-1 and J usage is TRBJ1-4; D unresolved. V was trimmed by 6 bases and J by 0 bases, leaving 9 bases between them. The CDR3 runs 14 residues. CDR1 SGHRS and CDR2 YFSETQ come from the germline V gene.

J is TRBJ1-1 and V is TRBV3-1 (or the pseudogene TRBV3-2); D might be TRBD1 (6 bases). The ends were cut back, 0 bases at V and 5 bases at J, with 16 bases in the middle. The germline V gene encodes CDR1 LGHDT and CDR2 YNNKEL (reference sequence). This CDR3 spans 16 amino acids. The CDR3 loop is CASSQDGAIQGTEAFF. The CDR3, as DNA: TGTGCCAGCAGCCAAGATGGGGCCATCCAGGGGACTGAAGCTTTCTTT.

As DNA, the CDR3 is TGTGCCAGCGCAGAACAGGGGGCAGGGCAGCCCCAGCATTTT. Translated: CASAEQGAGQPQHF. The rearrangement links TRBV18 to TRBJ1-5; TRBD1 agrees at 9 bases. Germline loops: CDR1 KGHSH, CDR2 LQKENI. This CDR3 has 14 residues. The V gene end was trimmed by 8 bases and the J gene end by 7 bases; junction bases not matched to a gene: 9.

The chain couples TRBV27 to TRBJ1-4; tentative D call: TRBD1 (5 bases). The CDR3 extends over 14 amino acids. Trimming cost V 2 bases and J 11 bases, with 15 bases left between them. Germline V CDR1 and CDR2: MNHEY, SMNVEV (reference sequence). The CDR3 reads CASSLQGAVRKLFF. The CDR3 region has the DNA TGTGCCAGCAGTTTACAGGGCGCGGTAAGGAAACTGTTTTTT.

The V gene is TRBV4-1, the J gene TRBJ1-4; TRBD1 matches at 9 bases. V lost 3 bases to trimming and J lost 8 bases; unmatched junction nucleotides: 7. The germline CDR1 and CDR2 sequences are MGHRA and YSYEKL. This CDR3 region has 15 residues. The CDR3 region is CASSQPGTGKEKLFF. DNA for the CDR3: TGCGCCAGCAGCCAGCCCGGGACAGGGAAAGAAAAACTGTTTTTT.

The V call is TRBV5-1, the J call TRBJ2-1, with 9 bases fitting TRBD2. There are 15 residues in the CDR3. V was clipped by 6 bases and J by 7 bases; unmatched bases: 11. Germline lookup yields CDR1 SGHRS and CDR2 YFSETQ. The CDR3 spells CASNSASGMWNEQFF. The CDR3 coding sequence is TGCGCCAGCAACTCCGCTAGCGGGATGTGGAATGAGCAGTTCTTC.

The rearrangement uses TRBV19 and TRBJ1-6, with D perhaps matching TRBD1 (6 bases). V was clipped by 1 base and J by 10 bases, with 14 bases between them. This CDR3 is built from 15 residues. Per the germline V gene, CDR1 is LNHDA and CDR2 is SQIVND (reference sequence). For the CDR3, the DNA is TGTGCCAGTAGTATAGGGACAGCCGTGGGCTCACCCCTCCACTTT. It is translated as CASSIGTAVGSPLHF.

The rearrangement uses TRBV19 and TRBJ1-6; D perhaps matches TRBD1 (5 bases). The CDR3 is made up of 14 amino acids. Trimming shortened V by 7 bases and J by 2 bases, and 9 bases separated the two germline ends. Germline V lookup: CDR1 LNHDA, CDR2 SQIVND (reference sequence). CDR3 region: CASKEGPYNSPLHF. CDR3 coding DNA: TGTGCCAGTAAGGAGGGGCCCTATAATTCACCCCTCCACTTT.

This clone showed up just once. The genes are TRBV10-3 and TRBJ1-2, with D perhaps TRBD1 (6 bases). Trimming left V 4 bases short and J 2 bases short, with 11 bases between. There are 14 residues in the CDR3. Germline V lookup: CDR1 ENHRY, CDR2 SYGVKD. The CDR3 DNA reads TGTGCCATCAGTGCGAGCCAGGGGAACTATGGCTACACCTTC. Translated, it gives CAISASQGNYGYTF.

The V gene is TRBV18, the J gene TRBJ1-1; D gene uncertain. Germline CDR1 KGHSH, CDR2 LQKENI. Trimming shortened V by 6 bases and J by 6 bases, and 8 bases separated the two germline ends. CDR3 length: 11 amino acids. This chain's CDR3 is CASSHSPEAFF. In DNA form, the CDR3 reads TGTGCCAGCTCCCACAGCCCTGAAGCTTTCTTT.

The V and J genes are TRBV12-3 or TRBV12-4 and TRBJ1-5; no firm D call. Trimming took 11 bases from V and 7 from J, leaving 3 bases between them. The CDR3 length is 8 residues. This CDR3 reads CARQPQHF. As DNA, the CDR3 is TGTGCCCGGCAGCCCCAGCATTTT.

The chain combines TRBV6-5 with TRBJ1-2, with unresolved D. Germline V gives CDR1 MNHEY, CDR2 SVGAGI. This CDR3 spans 13 amino acids. With 2 bases removed from V and 4 bases from J, the gap between germline ends came to 8 bases. CDR3 nucleotides: TGTGCCAGCAGTTACGCGCAGGCCTATGGCTACACCTTC. This encodes CASSYAQAYGYTF.

The chain is built from TRBV6-6 and TRBJ2-7; the match to TRBD2 covers 9 bases. The CDR3 is 14 residues long. V shed 6 bases, J shed 4 bases, and the junction held 7 bases outside the gene matches. From germline, CDR1 is MNHNY and CDR2 SVGAGI (reference sequence). The CDR3: CASRASGASYEQYF. CDR3 DNA sequence: TGTGCCAGCAGAGCTAGCGGGGCCTCATACGAGCAGTACTTC.

V usage is TRBV7-2 and J usage is TRBJ2-5; 11 bases line up with TRBD1. The CDR3 loop spans 16 amino acids. Germline loops: CDR1 SGHTA, CDR2 FQGNSA. Trimming took 3 bases from V and 4 from J; bases not matched to a gene: 7. CDR3 in amino acids: CASSLGRGQGAETQYF. The CDR3, as DNA: TGTGCCAGCAGCTTGGGTAGAGGACAGGGGGCAGAGACCCAGTACTTC.

This rearrangement joins TRBV7-9 to TRBJ1-2, with a weak D call TRBD1 (5 bases). V shed 5 bases and J shed 4 bases, with 14 bases lying between them. The length of the CDR3 is 14 residues. The germline V gene encodes CDR1 SEHNR and CDR2 FQNEAQ (reference sequence). The CDR3 region is CASSPGGVVYGYTF. CDR3 nucleotide sequence: TGTGCCAGCAGCCCCGGGGGGGTAGTCTATGGCTACACCTTC. The full variable domain, completed using reference TRBV7-9 and TRBJ1-2, is DTGVSQNPRHKITKRGQNVTFRCDPISEHNRLYWYRQTLGQGPEFLTYFQNEAQLEKSRLLSDRFSAERPKGSFSTLEIQRTEQGDSAMYLCASSPGGVVYGYTFGSGTRLTVV.